This T cell receptor (beta chain) was found in a study of T-cell memory formation after mild COVID-19. Study-wide points: Shrinking CD4+ clones were chiefly CM and EM; CD8+ ones were chiefly EMRA.

Concerning this clonotype itself: Its antigen remains unknown.

Each CDR3 protein gets one entry after TCRdb re-called the 5' RACE reads with MiXCR. The sample has around 450,000 distinct CDR3 sequences; approximately 25% are singletons. Germline V CDR1 and CDR2: ENHRY, SYGVKD. V was trimmed by 0 bases and J by 0 bases, leaving 8 bases between them. This CDR3 spans 15 amino acids. Sequencing was done on a sample of PBMCs or a T cell subset sorted from them (not recorded which). The chain combines TRBV10-3 with TRBJ2-5, with D tentatively TRBD2 (5 bases). This clonotype was sampled from an adult woman who had mild COVID-19 (a few samples of this study predate the infection). Cell type and time point are not known. The CDR3 region is CAISESTTDQETQYF. The CDR3 DNA reads TGTGCCATCAGTGAGTCGACTACAGACCAAGAGACCCAGTACTTC.